This T cell receptor beta chain originates from a study of cytomegalovirus exposure and HLA in healthy donors. Looking at the study overall: The same platform was used for the roughly 130 validation repertoires as for the 650 to 700 first-cohort repertoires, as reported in a later analysis.

To note about this clone: Its cognate antigen is unknown.

Sequencing was performed with immunoSEQ multiplex PCR; in TCRdb, only in-frame clones are kept and a portion is missing. The sample lists some 170,000 clones; approximately 96% were seen once. The trim removed 1 base at V and 3 bases at J, leaving 9 bases unmatched. The V gene's germline CDR1 is MGHDK and CDR2 SYGVNS. The CDR3 has 17 residues. The study's findings and limits: CMV antigen specificity was confirmed in vitro for three CMV-associated chains. Researchers counted roughly 150 TCR beta chains as cytomegalovirus-associated.

This rearrangement joins TRBV25-1 to TRBJ2-7; 10 positions agree with TRBD1. This clonotype was sampled from a woman in her late teens or twenties in good health and CMV-seronegative. Input material: PBMCs. The CDR3 bases are TGTGCCAGCAGTGAATGGGCTGGGAGGACAGGGGGCTACGAGCAGTACTTC. Its protein product is CASSEWAGRTGGYEQYF.